This passage covers 26 T cell receptor beta chains from one sample sequenced in a study of T cells in women clearing cervical HPV infection (dated by TCRdb to between 2017 and 2018). The method behind the library was the immunoSEQ multiplex PCR assay. Held by TCRdb, this immuneACCESS table contains in-frame sequences only and omits some clones. Under half of the omission traces to an unresolved V gene where checked; the cause of the rest is unknown. This sample's records show 40,000 to 55,000 clones. Approximately 0.98% of the sample belongs to the ten largest clones. What was sequenced was blood buffy coat. These receptors all come from a woman aged 18-70 years with a cervical HPV16 infection that either progressed to CIN3+ or cleared (not recorded which).

This chain's CDR3 is CSARDPGYEQYF. CDR3 DNA, as far as it was read: TGCAGTGCTAGAGACCCAGGGTACGAG. This chain connects TRBV20-1 to TRBJ2-7; D is possibly TRBD1 (5 bases). The read ends 3 residues shy of where the CDR3 ends; the end is completed using the germline J gene. This CDR3 is 12 amino acids long. Germline V lookup: CDR1 DFQATT, CDR2 SNEGSKA (reference sequence). Trimming pared 0 bases from V and 4 bases from J, leaving 7 bases between.

As concerns this clone: The observed sequence ends 3 residues before the CDR3 terminus, with the missing tail filled in from the germline J gene. This sequence joins TRBV30 and TRBJ2-3; 8 bases fit TRBD2. V was clipped by 5 bases and J by 2 bases; unmatched bases: 9. The CDR3 extends over 15 amino acids. The germline gives CDR1 GTSNPN, CDR2 SVGIG (reference sequence). This chain's CDR3 is CAWGAGGSVTDTQYF. The part of the CDR3 DNA that was read is TGTGCCTGGGGCGCGGGGGGTTCAGTCACAGATACG.

The CDR3 reads CASSARDNEQFF. The DNA read from the CDR3 is TGCGCCAGCAGTGCCAGAGACAATGAG. This chain connects TRBV10-2 to TRBJ2-1; D gene unclear. Coverage ceases 3 residues before the CDR3 finishes, and the germline J gene fills in the end. CDR1 is WSHSY and CDR2 is SAAADI in the germline V gene. Trimming cost V 4 bases and J 5 bases, with 6 bases left between them. The length of the CDR3 is 12 residues.

In the case of this clone: Sequencing ends 3 residues short of the CDR3 end; the germline J gene provides the rest. V usage is TRBV19 and J usage is TRBJ2-6, with D tentatively TRBD1 (5 bases). This CDR3 contains 15 residues. V was pared by 5 bases and J by 2 bases, with 10 bases between. Germline assignment: CDR1 LNHDA and CDR2 SQIVND (reference sequence). Incomplete CDR3 DNA: TGTGCCAGTAGTGCGCAGGGTGCTGGGGCCAACGTC. This sequence encodes CASSAQGAGANV. From start to end, the CDR3 is CASSAQGAGANVLTF.

Worth noting for this clone: The sequence runs out 3 residues before the end of the CDR3; the remainder is reconstructed from the germline J gene. The chain uses TRBV7-9 and TRBJ1-2; 8 nucleotides align to TRBD1. Looked up from germline, CDR1 is SEHNR and CDR2 is FQNEAQ (reference sequence). CDR3 length: 15 amino acids. Partial CDR3 DNA: TGTGCCAGCAGCTTCCCGGACAGGGTGATCTACGAC. Protein sequence: CASSFPDRVIYD. The complete CDR3 reads CASSFPDRVIYDYTF.

Notes on this clone: The missing CDR3 end, 3 residues past where the read stops, is filled in from the germline J gene. This chain connects TRBV2 to TRBJ2-7; 7 bases match TRBD1. The germline CDR1 and CDR2 sequences are SNHLY and FYNNEI. This CDR3 is 14 amino acids long. V lost 4 bases to trimming and J lost 2 bases; unmatched junction nucleotides: 5. The CDR3 region is CASSARQGPYEQYF. The sequenced CDR3 bases are TGTGCCAGCAGTGCCCGACAGGGTCCCTACGAG.

Of note for this clone: Sequencing ends 3 residues short of the CDR3 end; the germline J gene provides the rest. This chain links TRBV18 with TRBJ1-5; 7 nucleotides line up with TRBD1. In germline, CDR1 is KGHSH, CDR2 LQKENI. CDR3 length equals 16 residues. Here the CDR3 reads CASSPRSGGRTDPQHF. CDR3 DNA, as far as it was read: TGTGCCAGCTCACCAAGGTCAGGGGGACGCACAGATCCC.

As concerns this clone: The read gets to within 3 residues of the CDR3 end, and the germline J gene fills in the rest. The chain employs TRBV7-7 and TRBJ1-2; 11 bases fit TRBD1. V lost 2 bases and J lost 3; bases outside the gene matches: 11. Germline V gene sequence: CDR1 SSHAT, CDR2 FNYEAQ (reference sequence). The CDR3 covers 18 residues. This CDR3 is CASSLSGTGGGGDYGYTF. The DNA read from the CDR3 is TGTGCCAGCAGCTTATCCGGGACAGGGGGTGGGGGTGACTATGGC. Filled out from reference TRBV7-7 and TRBJ1-2, the complete variable domain reads GAGVSQSPRYKVTKRGQDVTLRCDPISSHATLYWYQQALGQGPEFLTYFNYEAQPDKSGLPSDRFSAERPEGSISTLTIQRTEQRDSAMYRCASSLSGTGGGGDYGYTFGSGTRLTVV.

A word on this clone: The read gets to within 3 residues of the CDR3 end, and the germline J gene fills in the rest. J is TRBJ2-2 and V is TRBV28, with D perhaps TRBD2 (5 bases). The CDR3 length is 14 residues. Trimming removed 6 bases at V and 7 bases at J, with 15 bases between. In germline, CDR1 is MDHEN, CDR2 SYDVKM. CDR3 residues: CASSAPGKSGELFF. Incomplete CDR3 DNA: TGTGCCAGCAGCGCCCCGGGGAAGAGCGGGGAG.

A note on this clone: Sequencing ends 3 residues short of the CDR3 end; the germline J gene provides the rest. This chain connects TRBV15 to TRBJ1-2; a possible D gene is TRBD1 (5 bases). The CDR3 spans 14 residues. Per germline, CDR1 LNHNV and CDR2 YYDKDF (reference sequence). With 3 bases removed from V and 4 bases from J, the gap between germline ends came to 12 bases. CDR3 bases read: TGTGCCACCAGCAGGGACACTTACACCTATGGC. It encodes CATSRDTYTYG. The CDR3, in full, reads CATSRDTYTYGYTF.

With respect to this clone: The DNA ends 3 residues before the CDR3 does, and the rest of the CDR3 is filled in from the germline J gene. The V gene is TRBV7-7, the J gene TRBJ2-7; D unclear. The ends were cut back, 5 bases at V and 0 bases at J, with 8 bases in the middle. CDR1 is SSHAT and CDR2 is FNYEAQ in the germline V gene (reference sequence). The CDR3 runs 13 residues. The CDR3 spells CASSPGVSYEQYF. The DNA read from the CDR3 is TGTGCCAGCAGCCCAGGCGTCTCCTACGAG.

This chain's CDR3 is CASSQVRGSYEQYF. Partial CDR3 DNA: TGTGCCAGCAGCCAAGTACGAGGGTCCTACGAG. The V call is TRBV14, the J call TRBJ2-7; D is possibly TRBD2 (5 bases). The DNA ends 3 residues before the CDR3 does, and the rest of the CDR3 is filled in from the germline J gene. The germline gives CDR1 SGHDN, CDR2 FVKESK. Between the trimmed V and J ends, which lost 1 base and 1 base, there was a span of 8 bases. CDR3 length: 14 amino acids.

Concerning this clone itself: The CDR3 end is not reached by the read, which stops 3 residues before it; the germline J gene fills it in. The chain combines TRBV12-3 or TRBV12-4 with TRBJ1-4; tentatively, D is TRBD1 (5 bases). The CDR3 covers 13 residues. The V gene lost 4 bases and the J gene lost 8 bases, with 11 bases spanning the gap. The part of the CDR3 DNA that was read is TGTGCCAGCAGTTCACAGGTCAGGGAAAAA. Protein: CASSSQVREK. The entire CDR3 reads CASSSQVREKLFF.

As regards this clone: The CDR3 extends 3 residues past the end of the read, so its final part is completed from the germline J gene. This sequence joins TRBV18 and TRBJ1-5; D is possibly TRBD1 (5 bases). V lost 0 bases, J lost 9 bases, and 15 bases lay in between. Germline CDR1 is KGHSH and CDR2 is LQKENI. This CDR3 spans 15 amino acids. CDR3 DNA (partial): TGTGCCAGCTCACCACCCGGGACTACACAAGCGCCC. Amino acids: CASSPPGTTQAP. Given in full, the CDR3 is CASSPPGTTQAPQHF.

On this clone itself: Sequencing ends 3 residues short of the CDR3 end; the germline J gene provides the rest. This rearrangement joins TRBV5-1 to TRBJ1-2; TRBD1 agrees at 9 bases. Germline V gives CDR1 SGHRS, CDR2 YFSETQ. The CDR3 contains 15 residues. The CDR3 sequence is CASSLEQGALYDYTF. Partial CDR3 DNA: TGCGCCAGCAGTCTTGAACAGGGGGCCCTCTACGAC.

Remarks on this clone: The read ends 3 residues shy of where the CDR3 ends; the end is completed using the germline J gene. The chain has TRBV7-2 and TRBJ2-7; the D is unclear. Germline CDR1 is SGHTA and CDR2 is FQGNSA. The CDR3 runs 13 residues. V dropped 8 bases and J dropped 4 bases, with 15 bases sitting between them. Partial CDR3 DNA: TGTGCCAGCGCTCCAGGCATCGAATACGAG. Protein: CASAPGIEYE. In full, the CDR3 reads CASAPGIEYEQYF.

Details on this clone: The observed sequence ends 3 residues before the CDR3 terminus, with the missing tail filled in from the germline J gene. This sequence joins TRBV7-9 and TRBJ2-2, with 7 bases fitting TRBD1. The CDR3 runs to 14 residues. Germline V gives CDR1 SEHNR, CDR2 FQNEAQ (reference sequence). CDR3 region: CASSSGQTNSPLFF. CDR3 DNA (partial): TGTGCCAGCAGCTCGGGACAGACTAATTCACCG.

The chain's CDR3 is CATAGREDQPQHF. CDR3 bases read: TGTGCCACCGCCGGCAGGGAGGATCAGCCC. V and J are TRBV10-3 and TRBJ1-5; TRBD1 might be the D (5 bases). Read data end 3 residues before the CDR3 end; the end is taken from the germline J gene. Germline loops: CDR1 ENHRY, CDR2 SYGVKD. This CDR3 is 13 amino acids long. V dropped 10 bases and J dropped 5 bases, with 15 bases sitting between them.

For this clone: The read gets to within 3 residues of the CDR3 end, and the germline J gene fills in the rest. This chain uses TRBV2 with TRBJ1-5; TRBD1 agrees at 9 bases. This CDR3 region has 15 residues. V lost 6 bases, J lost 8 bases, and 11 bases stayed unmatched. Germline-derived CDR1 and CDR2 are SNHLY and FYNNEI. The part of the CDR3 DNA that was read is TGTGCCAGCAGGAATAGGGGGACAGGGATTGAGCCC. Protein product: CASRNRGTGIEP. The whole CDR3 protein reads CASRNRGTGIEPQHF.

For this clone: The CDR3 is cut off 3 residues early in the read; its end comes from the germline J gene. The rearrangement links TRBV7-2 to TRBJ2-3; weak D call: TRBD1 (6 bases). CDR1 is SGHTA and CDR2 is FQGNSA in the germline V gene. The length of the CDR3 is 14 residues. The CDR3 sequence: CASSSPMGAKTQYF. CDR3 DNA (partial): TGTGCCAGCAGCTCACCTATGGGGGCGAAGACG.

A word on this clone: The observed sequence ends 3 residues before the CDR3 terminus, with the missing tail filled in from the germline J gene. The rearrangement uses TRBV6-4 and TRBJ2-2; D uncertain. CDR3 length: 14 residues. Looked up from germline, CDR1 is MRHNA and CDR2 is SNTAGT. V lost 3 bases and J 6 bases, leaving 11 bases between the germline ends. The CDR3 DNA, read in part, is TGTGCCAGCAGTGATTTCCTGGCGGCCGGGGAG. Protein sequence: CASSDFLAAGE. The whole CDR3 reads CASSDFLAAGELFF.

A word on this clone: The read terminates 3 residues before the CDR3 end, so the remaining end is supplied by the germline J gene. This chain links TRBV18 with TRBJ2-3, with 9 bases fitting TRBD1. The CDR3 loop spans 14 amino acids. J was trimmed by 5 bases and V by 3 bases; bases with no gene match: 3. Looked up from germline, CDR1 is KGHSH and CDR2 is LQKENI. The CDR3 spells CASSPATGGDTQYF. The DNA read from the CDR3 is TGTGCCAGCTCACCTGCGACAGGGGGAGATACG.

With regard to this clone: The CDR3 goes on 3 residues after the read ends, and that part is filled in from the germline J gene. Other DNA sequences in the sample encode the same CDR3. The rearrangement uses TRBV7-9 and TRBJ1-3; D might be TRBD1 (6 bases). CDR1 SEHNR and CDR2 FQNEAQ come from the germline V gene (reference sequence). The CDR3 loop spans 12 amino acids. Partial CDR3 DNA: TGTGCCAGCAGCCGTGGGGACACCACA. Translating it yields CASSRGDTT. The whole CDR3 region reads CASSRGDTTIYF.

Concerning this clone: The DNA ends 3 residues before the CDR3 does, and the rest of the CDR3 is filled in from the germline J gene. The identical CDR3 is also encoded by other nucleotide sequences in the sample. The rearrangement joins TRBV5-1 to TRBJ1-3; the D gene is possibly TRBD1 (6 bases). Germline values: CDR1 SGHRS, CDR2 YFSETQ. The V end was cut by 4 bases, the J end by 4 bases, with 15 bases between. The CDR3 covers 15 residues. The sequenced part of the CDR3 DNA is TGCGCCAGCAGCCCCCGGGACATTCCCGGAAACACC. This gives the protein CASSPRDIPGNT. The entire CDR3 sequence reads CASSPRDIPGNTIYF.

A remark on this clone: The read terminates 3 residues ahead of where the CDR3 ends, so the germline J gene completes it. The chain recombines TRBV12-3 or TRBV12-4 with TRBJ2-7; weak D call: TRBD2 (6 bases). The CDR3 totals 13 residues. With 0 bases removed from V and 6 bases from J, the gap between germline ends came to 9 bases. Here the CDR3 reads CASSLATSTEQYF. The sequenced CDR3 bases are TGTGCCAGCAGTTTAGCAACTAGCACCGAG.

Remarks on this clone: Read sequence stops 3 residues before the CDR3 end, and the germline J gene provides the missing end. The gene calls are TRBV5-6 and TRBJ2-3; TRBD1 matches 7 bases. Germline CDR1 and CDR2: SGHDT and YYEEEE. This CDR3 has 12 residues. V lost 4 bases and J lost 6; bases outside the gene matches: 2. CDR3 region: CASSLQGDTQYF. The covered CDR3 bases are TGTGCCAGCAGCCTACAGGGGGATACG.